These 7 T cell receptor beta chains share one sample of origin, sequenced in a study of graft-versus-host responses after intestinal transplantation. Clones were read by immunoSEQ multiplex PCR, and TCRdb kept only the in-frame ones, dropping some. The table has approximately 77,000 clones, roughly nine tenths seen once. For these receptors, no antigen is known. The sequenced sample was unstimulated CD4+ T cells sorted from spleen or lymph node cells, obtained before intestinal transplant. These receptors were taken from a human donor who received an intestinal transplant.

The CDR3 loop is CASSIDHRGLQETQYF. In DNA form, the CDR3 reads TGTGCCAGTAGTATAGACCACAGGGGGCTCCAAGAGACCCAGTACTTC. This rearrangement joins TRBV19 to TRBJ2-5; 9 nucleotides match TRBD1. The CDR3 is 16 residues long. Germline V gives CDR1 LNHDA, CDR2 SQIVND (reference sequence). V lost 0 bases and J lost 1; bases outside the gene matches: 3.

This chain joins TRBV5-4 and TRBJ2-2; D call uncertain. From germline, CDR1 is SGHNT and CDR2 YYREEE (reference sequence). The ends were cut back, 6 bases at V and 8 bases at J, with 17 bases in the middle. The CDR3 is 14 amino acids. Here the CDR3 reads CASTRQEWVGELFF. CDR3 DNA sequence: TGTGCCAGCACGCGTCAGGAATGGGTGGGGGAGCTGTTTTTT.

The V call is TRBV19, the J call TRBJ1-4; the D is unclear. Trimming cost V 3 bases and J 11 bases, with 7 bases left between them. This CDR3 has 11 residues. The germline V gene encodes CDR1 LNHDA and CDR2 SQIVND (reference sequence). The CDR3 sequence: CASSIGFKLFF. The CDR3 DNA follows: TGTGCCAGTAGTATCGGTTTCAAACTGTTTTTT.

This clone appeared once. This chain uses TRBV19 with TRBJ2-7, with 9 bases aligning to TRBD1. Unmatched junction bases numbered 5, after V lost 5 bases and J lost 6 bases. The CDR3 consists of 13 residues. Germline V gene lookup returns CDR1 LNHDA and CDR2 SQIVND (reference sequence). The CDR3 here is CASSVTGGGEQYF. The CDR3 DNA sequence: TGTGCCAGTAGTGTCACAGGGGGCGGCGAGCAGTACTTC.

The chain combines TRBV5-6 with TRBJ2-3; D might be TRBD1 (5 bases). Germline CDR1 SGHDT, CDR2 YYEEEE. Deletions cut 2 bases from V and 7 bases from J, with 17 bases between. CDR3 length: 15 amino acids. CDR3 DNA: TGTGCCAGCAGCTTATCAGGGAACCCCCCTAATACGCAGTATTTT. It translates to CASSLSGNPPNTQYF.

Only one count was recorded for this clone. J is TRBJ2-7 and V is TRBV28; possible D gene TRBD2, 6 bases. Per germline, CDR1 MDHEN and CDR2 SYDVKM. The CDR3 extends over 14 amino acids. Trimming removed 8 bases at V and 1 base at J, with 15 bases between. The CDR3 sequence: CASLNAGRSYEQYF. The CDR3 DNA reads as TGTGCCAGCCTTAACGCGGGGAGGTCCTACGAGCAGTACTTC. Full variable domain (rest looked up from reference TRBV28 and TRBJ2-7): DVKVTQSSRYLVKRTGEKVFLECVQDMDHENMFWYRQDPGLGLRLIYFSYDVKMKEKGDIPEGYSVSREKKERFSLILESASTNQTSMYLCASLNAGRSYEQYFGPGTRLTVT.

This chain joins TRBV6-6 and TRBJ2-3; 9 bases fit TRBD1. The V gene's germline CDR1 is MNHNY and CDR2 SVGAGI (reference sequence). The CDR3 has 15 residues. Unmatched junction bases numbered 7, after V lost 8 bases and J lost 1 base. The CDR3 loop reads CASDETGGGTDTQYF. CDR3 in DNA: TGTGCCAGCGACGAAACAGGGGGCGGCACAGATACGCAGTATTTT.